The source of this T cell receptor beta chain is a study of blood T cells in healthy people across ages. Study conclusions and caveats: Diversity of TCR beta per million T cells declined in a roughly linear way with age.

Comment on this clonotype: The antigen is undetermined.

CDR3 length equals 16 residues. CDR1 is SGHTA, CDR2 FQGNSA, per germline. After removal of 6 bases from V and 0 bases from J, the junction contained 8 bases not matched to a gene. Combining a sample-barcoded 5' primer with a J-beta primer mix, a second PCR ran for roughly 7 to 12 cycles. TCRdb fed the 5' RACE reads into MiXCR, producing one record per CDR3 protein. This table has about 830,000 distinct CDR3 sequences, approximately 67% appearing once. This sequence joins TRBV7-2 and TRBJ2-5; 9 bases are shared with TRBD1. The sample was blood. The origin of this receptor is a man in his thirties or forties in good health. The CDR3 loop reads CASRGQGSLHQETQYF. The CDR3 DNA reads as TGTGCCAGCAGAGGACAGGGGAGTTTGCACCAAGAGACCCAGTACTTC.